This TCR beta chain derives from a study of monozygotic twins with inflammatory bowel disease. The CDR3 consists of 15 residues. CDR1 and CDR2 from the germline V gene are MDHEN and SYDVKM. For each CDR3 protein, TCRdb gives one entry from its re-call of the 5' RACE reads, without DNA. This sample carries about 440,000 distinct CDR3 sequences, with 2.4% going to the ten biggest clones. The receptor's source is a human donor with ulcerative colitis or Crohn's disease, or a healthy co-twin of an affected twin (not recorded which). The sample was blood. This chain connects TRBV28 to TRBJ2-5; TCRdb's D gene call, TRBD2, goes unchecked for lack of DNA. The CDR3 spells CASSSTSGGAETQYF.